The sequence of this T cell receptor beta chain was determined in a study of human T cells and chemical hapten exposure. Time point in this sample: pre-sensitization, week 0. The treatment is: therapeutic diphenylcyclopropenone sensitization with weekly scalp DPC. Total RNA was isolated from whole blood that had not been fractionated. Each patch-test visit's blood sample preceded patch application. This clonotype has ten or more counts. Its specificity is not known. TCRdb re-called the RACE reads with MiXCR, one entry per CDR3 protein. Among roughly 50,000 distinct CDR3 sequences listed, 9.5% to 10% were seen once. General observations from the study: Donors were affected by alopecia, so their immune reaction might vary from that of healthy individuals.

From germline, CDR1 is DFQATT and CDR2 SNEGSKA (reference sequence). V dropped 1 base and J dropped 5 bases, with 15 bases sitting between them. The CDR3 sequence is 15 residues long. The chain carries TRBV20-1 and TRBJ1-5; D unresolved. The source of this sequence is a woman between 25 and 40 years old with alopecia areata. Some clones in this sample may be carry-over from other donors' samples. Material: whole blood, obtained in connection with sensitization to the hapten diphenylcyclopropenone (DPC). The DNA for the CDR3 is TGCAGTGCTAGAGCGGGGAAGGAGCTACATCAGCCCCAGCATTTT. Its protein product is CSARAGKELHQPQHF.